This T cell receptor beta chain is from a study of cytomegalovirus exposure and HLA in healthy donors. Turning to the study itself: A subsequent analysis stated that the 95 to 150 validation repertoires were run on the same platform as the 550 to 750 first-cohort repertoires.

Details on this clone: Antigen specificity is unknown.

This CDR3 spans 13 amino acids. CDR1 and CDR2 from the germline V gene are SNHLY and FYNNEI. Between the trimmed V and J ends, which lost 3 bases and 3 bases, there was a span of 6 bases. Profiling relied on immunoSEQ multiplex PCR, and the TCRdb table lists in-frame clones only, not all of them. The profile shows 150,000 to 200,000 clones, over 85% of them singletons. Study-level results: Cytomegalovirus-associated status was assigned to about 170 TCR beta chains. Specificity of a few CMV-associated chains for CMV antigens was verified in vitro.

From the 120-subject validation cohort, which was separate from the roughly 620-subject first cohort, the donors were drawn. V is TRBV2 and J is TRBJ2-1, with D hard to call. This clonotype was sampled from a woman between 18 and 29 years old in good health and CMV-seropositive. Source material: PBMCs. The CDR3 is CASSEEIYNEQFF. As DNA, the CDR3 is TGTGCCAGCAGTGAGGAGATCTACAATGAGCAGTTCTTC.